The clone carrying this T cell receptor beta chain occurred once. Its matching antigen is unknown. Here immunoSEQ multiplex PCR was the method, and the copy in TCRdb shows in-frame clones only, minus some. The sample lists fewer than 600,000 clones; less than 85% were seen once. The data belong to a study of shared clonotypes between healthy human individuals. Study summary: Donors, aged 18 to 49, were a couple of women and three men. The study, taken as a whole, reports: The represented genetic and exposure-history diversity was limited by the small number of donors. Sampling was confined to blood; repertoires within tissues likely differ.

From germline, CDR1 is LNHNV and CDR2 YYDKDF (reference sequence). This CDR3 comprises 15 residues. V dropped 5 bases and J dropped 5 bases, with 18 bases sitting between them. The receptor comes from a woman aged 40 to 50 in good health. Some clones in this sample may be carry-over from other donors' samples. Sequenced material: PBMCs. The chain combines TRBV15 with TRBJ2-5; D is possibly TRBD1 (6 bases). CDR3 DNA: TGTGCCACCAGCGGGCCAGGGGTATGGGTGGAGACCCAGTACTTC. Protein product: CATSGPGVWVETQYF.